What follows describes a single T cell receptor beta chain. Its cognate antigen is unknown. Method: immunoSEQ multiplex PCR; TCRdb's copy keeps in-frame clones and lacks some. The table includes fewer than 1 million clones, just over 95% detected once. This sample stems from a study of shared clonotypes between healthy human individuals. Study-level background: Aged 18 to 49, the donors were a couple of women and a few men. Study observations and caveats: Tissue TCR repertoires likely differ from these blood-only repertoires.

CD45RO negativity and positive selection for CCR7 defined naive CD8 cells, a population that excluded terminally differentiated effector memory CD45RA+ cells. The sequenced sample was naive CD8+ T cells sorted from blood. This sequence was found in a man aged 25 to 40 in good health.

In DNA, the CDR3 is TGTGCCCGCCAGCGGGAGGGCAACACCGGGGAGCTGTTTTTT. Translated: CARQREGNTGELFF. The rearrangement links TRBV2 to TRBJ2-2, with TRBD2 matching over 10 bases. Unmatched junction bases numbered 5, after V lost 11 bases and J lost 2 bases. This CDR3 contains 14 residues. The germline gives CDR1 SNHLY, CDR2 FYNNEI.